In this sample, the clone carrying this TCR beta chain turned up once. Antigen specificity is unknown. Trimming stripped 4 bases from V and 4 bases from J, with 19 bases between. The CDR3 extends over 16 amino acids. Germline V gene sequence: CDR1 SGHTA, CDR2 FQGNSA. Clones were read by immunoSEQ multiplex PCR, and TCRdb kept only the in-frame ones, dropping some. The data contain under 55,000 clones, approximately 70% of them singletons. Antigen-specific CD4+ T cells were expanded (with viral peptide pools) by the ViraFEST assay ahead of sequencing. CD4+ T cell isolation took place after approximately 11 days of culture. SARS-CoV-2 infected the person between March and December 2020, as confirmed by PCR. Supplemented with about 10 IU/ml IL-2 and 7.5 to 10 ug/ml peptides, fewer than 2.5 million PBMC per well were kept in culture. Both day 3 and day 7 saw half the medium replaced with IL-2 medium. The sample is drawn from a study of vaccination effects on CD4 cells after COVID-19. Study-level results: Vaccine-induced new clones formed most post-vaccine spike-reactive clones in convalescents. At late timepoints after vaccination, vaccine- and infection-induced clones shrank markedly.

The starting material was CD4+ T cells from PBMCs cultured with a peptide pool, obtained before COVID-19 vaccination. This receptor was obtained from a human donor who had a prior SARS-CoV-2 infection. The chain links TRBV7-2 to TRBJ2-5; D might be TRBD1 (7 bases). The CDR3 sequence: CASSSRQGGLVETQYF. The CDR3 nucleotides are TGTGCCAGCAGCTCACGACAGGGAGGCTTGGTAGAGACCCAGTACTTC.